What follows is one T cell receptor beta chain and its context. Which antigen it targets is not known. Nothing much larger sits one base from this clone, and base qualities are not available. For CDR1 and CDR2, the germline V gene lists KGHSH and LQKENI. V has 5 bases trimmed and J has 4 bases trimmed; junction bases matching no gene number 4. Measured from the cysteine to the phenylalanine, the CDR3 is 13 residues long. Kept here is only the CDR3 DNA, which spans 39 bases and is read in frame from base 1. The immunoSEQ Assay, a bias-controlled multiplex PCR, was used to amplify TCRbeta CDR3 regions from genomic DNA. Processing in the source paper ran as follows. The number of nucleated cells in each sample was estimated by amplification of reference gene primers within the assay. Sequence reads were collapsed and filtered to measure the absolute abundance of every unique TCRbeta CDR3 rearrangement. For each sample, productive Simpson clonality was calculated by taking the square root of Simpson's diversity index across productive rearrangements. What TCRdb holds here is the immuneACCESS table cut down to in-frame rearrangements. Part of the clones is not present; checked against another copy, under half of the missing clones reflect an unresolved V gene, and the others are unexplained. That table supplies the V and J calls and clone size; D and trimming were determined from the DNA. This sample has some 140,000 clones in its table, and roughly four fifths of those were observed once. About 9.2% of the sample belongs to the ten largest clones.

The data originate from a study of blood T cell repertoires in COVID-19 (dated by TCRdb to the early 2020s). Study-wide context: Samples from collaborators originated in the United States, Italy and Spain and spanned both the acute and convalescent phases of COVID-19. The prospective study material was composed of cDNA or gDNA derived from T cells, B-cell-depleted T cells, or PBMCs. The dataset comprised deeply sampled blood TCRbeta repertoires from subjects exposed to, actively infected with, or recovered from COVID-19. A freely available public database, intended as a resource for researchers studying the immune response to SARS-CoV-2, is where the repertoires were released. Samples were obtained from the ongoing ImmuneRACE study (first 160 participants) and from 1,254 subjects provided by 6 global collaborators. Nearly every sample came with metadata listing a de-identified subject ID, COVID-19 status, age in years and sex. Where available, HLA class I and class II types were taken from metadata supplied by the sample provider and were not determined by assay-based typing. The full study reports these points: The quantity of clinical and demographic metadata differed by source and by participant and was supplied without curation.

Participants in the prospective study were enrolled through a virtual design, were aged roughly 18 to 100 years, and lived in 24 United States geographic areas. Cohort assignment in the prospective study relied on participant-reported clinical history from a screening survey and a study questionnaire. ImmuneRACE Cohort 3 recovered participants were defined by two consecutive negative NP/OP PCR tests, healthcare professional clearance, or symptom resolution. In the prospective study, mobile phlebotomists collected whole blood, serum and a nasopharyngeal or oropharyngeal swab from each participant. Additional blood draws and questionnaires over an approximately two-month period could optionally be provided by prospective study participants. Before DNA extraction, blood samples from the prospective study were shipped at room temperature or frozen.

The receptor was isolated from a man between 45 and 60 years old who had recovered from COVID-19. Input material: PBMCs or T cells enriched from blood (not recorded which). The sequence joins TRBV18 to TRBJ1-1, with TRBD1 identical over 7 junction bases. The CDR3 has the sequence CASSVGGLTEAFF. The DNA sequence is given as TGTGCCAGCTCAGTAGGGGGCCTCACTGAAGCTTTCTTT.